The following is a T cell receptor (beta chain) sequence with its context. No antigen is known for it. The sample originates from a study of shared clonotypes between healthy human individuals. On the study more broadly: Donors consisted of two women and a few men between 18 and 49. Overall study findings and caveats: Generation of non-shared clonotypes was less probable than generation of clonotypes shared by all four donors. Exclusively blood specimens were collected; tissue repertoires likely differ.

This CDR3 is built from 14 residues. The V gene lost 1 base and the J gene lost 4 bases, with 13 bases spanning the gap. Germline CDR1 and CDR2: SQVTM and ANQGSEA. Measured with immunoSEQ multiplex PCR; TCRdb has only the in-frame clones, and not every one. The data hold about 610,000 clones, with 97% observed a single time. This sequence joins TRBV29-1 and TRBJ1-2; D possibly corresponds to TRBD1 (5 bases). This sequence was found in a woman aged 25-40 years in good health. The sequenced material came from naive CD4+ T cells sorted from blood. Described subset: CD45RA+ positively selected. For the CDR3, the DNA is TGCAGCGTTGAAGGTAGCAGGGATACCTATGGCTACACCTTC. This codes for CSVEGSRDTYGYTF. Using reference TRBV29-1 and TRBJ1-2 for the parts outside the CDR3, the full variable domain is SAVISQKPSRDICQRGTSLTIQCQVDSQVTMMFWYRQQPGQSLTLIATANQGSEATYESGFVIDKFPISRPNLTFSTLTVSNMSPEDSSIYLCSVEGSRDTYGYTFGSGTRLTVV.